This T cell receptor beta chain was documented in a study of blood T cell repertoires in COVID-19. This CDR3 is 13 amino acids long. V lost 3 bases and J 9 bases, leaving 12 bases between the germline ends. Libraries were prepared by immunoSEQ multiplex PCR; TCRdb keeps only in-frame clonotypes and omits some of them. This table has some 250,000 clones, approximately 83% appearing once. This TCR was recovered from a woman in her twenties or thirties who had recovered from COVID-19. V is TRBV12-3 or TRBV12-4 and J is TRBJ2-1; the D gene is possibly TRBD2 (7 bases). Sequenced: peripheral blood. The CDR3 bases are TGTGCCAGCAGTTTGGGGGGGGCGAGTGAGCAGTTCTTC. Encoded protein: CASSLGGASEQFF.